The rows below give T cell receptor beta chains drawn from one sample of a study of T cells in localized non-small cell lung cancer. Profiled with immunoSEQ multiplex PCR; TCRdb holds only in-frame clones, not every one. The sample contains around 64,000 clones, approximately 91% of which appear only once. The sequenced sample was peripheral blood, obtained before any cancer treatment. These receptors were taken from a man aged 35 to 69 with stage I lung adenocarcinoma. CDR3s include the opening cysteine and the closing phenylalanine or tryptophan. The D gene is left open where the match is weak. Not all rows give a size; the values are once, few, many and, for expanded clones, a class.

cdr3_aa cdr3_nt clone_size j_call d_call v_call
CASSLADPSSYNEQFF TGTGCCAGCAGCTTAGCGGACCCGAGCTCCTACAATGAGCAGTTCTTC - TRBJ2-1 - TRBV7-9
CASSPLAGGPDEQFF TGTGCCAGCAGTCCCCTGGCGGGAGGGCCGGATGAGCAGTTCTTC - TRBJ2-1 TRBD2 TRBV6-6
CASSEEAGTPYEQYF TGTGCCAGCAGTGAAGAGGCAGGGACTCCCTACGAGCAGTACTTC - TRBJ2-7 - TRBV6-1
CASTFSGGGYNEQFF TGTGCCAGCACCTTTTCGGGAGGGGGGTACAATGAGCAGTTCTTC - TRBJ2-1 TRBD2 TRBV7-2
CASSLSIITDTQYF TGTGCCAGCAGTTTATCCATCATCACAGATACGCAGTATTTT once TRBJ2-3 - TRBV27
CASTRQGVTGELFF TGTGCCAGCACCCGGCAGGGGGTAACCGGGGAGCTGTTTTTT - TRBJ2-2 TRBD1 TRBV6-5
CAWSVGTSDYNEQFF TGTGCCTGGAGTGTAGGGACTAGCGACTACAATGAGCAGTTCTTC - TRBJ2-1 TRBD2 TRBV30
CAWSAFRGASNQPQHF TGTGCCTGGAGTGCTTTCAGGGGGGCCTCAAATCAGCCCCAGCATTTT once TRBJ1-5 TRBD1 TRBV30
CASSQAGAGNEKLFF TGTGCCAGCAGCCAGGCGGGGGCAGGAAATGAAAAACTGTTTTTT - TRBJ1-4 - TRBV4-2
CASSLWTGGDEQYF TGTGCCAGCAGCTTATGGACAGGGGGCGACGAGCAGTACTTC - TRBJ2-7 TRBD1 TRBV7-2
CSARAITEAFF TGCAGTGCTAGAGCCATCACTGAAGCTTTCTTT - TRBJ1-1 - TRBV20-1
CASRAGGINQPQHF TGTGCCAGTCGTGCTGGGGGGATCAATCAGCCCCAGCATTTT - TRBJ1-5 - TRBV28
CASSNAGGITYEQYF TGTGCCAGCAGCAACGCAGGGGGCATTACTTACGAGCAGTACTTC - TRBJ2-7 TRBD1 TRBV6-1
CASSYGGAEGYTF TGTGCCAGCAGCTACGGGGGCGCTGAGGGCTACACCTTC few TRBJ1-2 - TRBV9
CASSPQGSRVYGYTF TGTGCCAGCAGTCCACAGGGTTCCCGGGTCTATGGCTACACCTTC once TRBJ1-2 - TRBV6-5
CATRTGDQPQHF TGCGCCACCCGGACAGGGGATCAGCCCCAGCATTTT - TRBJ1-5 TRBD1 TRBV10-2
CASSRTGERYGYTF TGTGCCAGCAGCCGGACAGGGGAACGCTATGGCTACACCTTC - TRBJ1-2 TRBD1 TRBV11-3
CASSLRLAGDNKTEQFF TGTGCCAGCAGCTTAAGGCTAGCGGGAGACAATAAAACCGAGCAGTTCTTC - TRBJ2-1 TRBD2 TRBV7-3
CASSLGQGFEQYF TGCGCCAGCAGCTTGGGACAGGGATTCGAGCAGTACTTC - TRBJ2-7 TRBD1 TRBV5-1
CASSWEGRSYNEQFF TGCGCCAGCAGCTGGGAGGGGAGATCCTACAATGAGCAGTTCTTC - TRBJ2-1 TRBD2 TRBV5-1
CASSQVRTGIYGYTF TGCGCCAGCAGCCAAGTTCGGACAGGGATCTATGGCTACACCTTC - TRBJ1-2 TRBD1 TRBV4-1
CASRTGGVNEQYF TGTGCCAGCAGAACAGGGGGCGTAAACGAGCAGTACTTC - TRBJ2-7 TRBD1 TRBV27
CASSARQASYEQYF TGTGCCAGCAGTGCTCGACAGGCTTCCTACGAGCAGTACTTC - TRBJ2-7 - TRBV6-1
CASSPSRLSGEKLFF TGTGCCAGCAGCCCCTCCCGGTTGTCTGGTGAAAAACTGTTTTTT - TRBJ1-4 - TRBV11-1
CASSFLPGEYNSPLHF TGTGCCAGCAGTTTCCTCCCGGGAGAGTATAATTCACCCCTCCACTTT - TRBJ1-6 - TRBV28
CASRQQTVNTEAFF TGTGCCAGTAGACAACAGACAGTGAACACTGAAGCTTTCTTT - TRBJ1-1 - TRBV19
CASMGPMSAQYF TGTGCCAGCATGGGACCCATGTCTGCGCAGTATTTT - TRBJ2-3 - TRBV6-5
CASSPWDSSGANVLTF TGCGCCAGCAGTCCCTGGGATAGCTCTGGGGCCAACGTCCTGACTTTC - TRBJ2-6 - TRBV5-1
CASSGTESYEQYF TGCGCCAGCAGCGGGACAGAATCCTACGAGCAGTACTTC - TRBJ2-7 TRBD1 TRBV4-1
CASSLDSGMRYF TGTGCCAGCAGCTTAGATAGCGGGATGCGTTACTTC - TRBJ2-7 TRBD2 TRBV7-2
CASQPGLAGSYEQYF TGTGCCAGCCAGCCGGGACTAGCGGGTAGTTACGAGCAGTACTTC - TRBJ2-7 TRBD2 TRBV2
CASLWTESTDTQYF TGTGCCAGCCTCTGGACAGAAAGCACAGATACGCAGTATTTT once TRBJ2-3 - TRBV7-9
CASGRDNEQFF TGTGCCAGCGGCCGGGACAATGAGCAGTTCTTC - TRBJ2-1 - TRBV6-5
CASSPSRGGDSNGYTF TGTGCCAGCAGCCCCTCCCGGGGGGGCGATAGCAATGGCTACACCTTC - TRBJ1-2 - TRBV7-2
CATSSRGSGANVLTF TGTGCCACCAGCTCCCGAGGCTCTGGGGCCAACGTCCTGACTTTC once TRBJ2-6 - TRBV15
CASSPPLIGRSYNEQFF TGTGCCAGCAGCCCCCCCCTGATCGGGCGTTCCTACAATGAGCAGTTCTTC - TRBJ2-1 - TRBV7-9
CASSSDSAPNYGYTF TGTGCCAGCAGCTCGGACAGCGCCCCTAACTATGGCTACACCTTC - TRBJ1-2 - TRBV11-1
CASSELADGTGELFF TGTGCCAGCAGTGAACTAGCGGATGGGACCGGGGAGCTGTTTTTT - TRBJ2-2 TRBD2 TRBV2
CSVGNFEAFF TGCAGCGTGGGCAATTTTGAAGCTTTCTTT - TRBJ1-1 - TRBV29-1
CASSLWGTSDTDTQYF TGTGCCAGCAGCTTGTGGGGGACTAGCGACACAGATACGCAGTATTTT - TRBJ2-3 TRBD2 TRBV5-6
CASSPPVRAINEQYF TGTGCCAGCTCACCACCGGTCAGGGCGATCAACGAGCAGTACTTC - TRBJ2-7 - TRBV18
CASSLDSGVFGELFF TGTGCCAGCAGCTTAGACAGTGGAGTGTTCGGGGAGCTGTTTTTT once TRBJ2-2 - TRBV7-9
CAYGTPPFEQYF TGTGCCTACGGGACTCCCCCTTTCGAGCAGTACTTC - TRBJ2-7 - TRBV28
CATSRDPGGNQPQHF TGTGCCACCAGCAGAGACCCTGGGGGCAATCAGCCCCAGCATTTT - TRBJ1-5 - TRBV15